Below, 28 T cell receptor beta chains from the same sample are listed, as sequenced in a study of T cells expressing NK-cell markers (TCRdb year 2020). Libraries were made using 5' RACE. Sequencing was carried out with an Illumina HiSeq 2000. Following reprocessing of the reads by TCRdb, the data hold one row per CDR3 protein sequence and no DNA is available. The table for this sample shows 150,000 or so distinct CDR3 sequences. The ten most abundant clones make up around a third of the sample. The source material was blood T cells: a sorted CD56 or NKG2C T cell subset, CD4+ or CD8+ T cells, or bulk PBMC T cells (not recorded which). These receptor sequences come from a woman in her forties or fifties in good health. Donor details come from another sample of the same person, matched by shared clones.

This rearrangement joins TRBV24-1 to TRBJ2-2; the D call of TRBD1 rests on TCRdb alone, since no DNA is present to check it. Germline-derived CDR1 and CDR2 are KGHDR and SFDVKD. The CDR3 sequence is 14 residues long. The CDR3 region is CATGERVNTGELFF.

This chain joins TRBV2 and TRBJ2-3; TCRdb reports TRBD1, a call that lacks DNA to check it against. From germline, CDR1 is SNHLY and CDR2 FYNNEI. CDR3 length: 15 amino acids. The CDR3 sequence: CASSARTGVADTQYF.

The chain's CDR3 is CASTPQTAGTDTQYF. The V and J genes are TRBV6-2 or TRBV6-3 and TRBJ2-3. This CDR3 has 15 amino acids. The germline gives CDR1 MNHEY, CDR2 SVGEGT.

The chain recombines TRBV3-1 with TRBJ2-3. Looked up from germline, CDR1 is LGHDT and CDR2 is YNNKEL (reference sequence). This CDR3 is built from 13 residues. CDR3 sequence reads: CASSPGWRDTQYF.

The rearrangement links TRBV19 to TRBJ1-2. CDR1 and CDR2 from the germline V gene are LNHDA and SQIVND (reference sequence). This CDR3 spans 15 amino acids. The CDR3 loop is CASSIDSLGAYGYTF.

The rearrangement joins TRBV6-4 to TRBJ2-1; TCRdb's D call, TRBD2, is unchecked because there is no DNA. CDR1 is MRHNA and CDR2 is SNTAGT in the germline V gene. The CDR3 length is 15 residues. Here the CDR3 reads CASSGGGSDFYEQFF.

The rearrangement links TRBV12-3 or TRBV12-4 to TRBJ2-3; TCRdb returns TRBD2, unconfirmable since there is no DNA. CDR3 length: 16 amino acids. The CDR3 here is CASSKSAGTSRNTQYF.

The rearrangement uses TRBV28 and TRBJ1-4; absent DNA, TCRdb's TRBD1 call cannot be checked. Per germline, CDR1 MDHEN and CDR2 SYDVKM. The CDR3 runs 15 residues. This CDR3 reads CASSFGAPWGQKLFF.

The chain employs TRBV7-6 and TRBJ2-2; TCRdb reports TRBD2, a call that lacks DNA to check it against. Germline-derived CDR1 and CDR2 are SGHVS and FNYEAQ. This CDR3 comprises 13 residues. CDR3 region: CASSSTSLGELFF.

The rearrangement joins TRBV20-1 to TRBJ1-2. This CDR3 spans 16 amino acids. Germline CDR1 DFQATT, CDR2 SNEGSKA (reference sequence). The CDR3 sequence is CSARDFGKRINYGYTF.

The chain uses TRBV4-1 and TRBJ2-1; TCRdb lists TRBD1, though no DNA is available to test this call. CDR1 and CDR2 from the germline V gene are MGHRA and YSYEKL. CDR3 size: 14 residues. The CDR3 sequence: CASSSKRGQDEQFF.

The chain is built from TRBV3-1 and TRBJ2-1; the D call from TCRdb, TRBD2, cannot be confirmed without DNA. Germline CDR1 reads LGHDT; CDR2 reads YNNKEL (reference sequence). The CDR3 loop spans 14 amino acids. The CDR3 spells CASSLRDYYNEQFF.

This chain's CDR3 is CASSLRQVLPNEKLFF. This chain links TRBV7-9 with TRBJ1-4. This CDR3 has 16 residues. Per the germline V gene, CDR1 is SEHNR and CDR2 is FQNEAQ (reference sequence).

The chain employs TRBV19 and TRBJ1-1; TCRdb's D call of TRBD1 is untestable without DNA. Germline V CDR1 and CDR2: LNHDA, SQIVND (reference sequence). CDR3 length equals 15 residues. The CDR3 here is CASSTARHMNTEAFF.

The chain has TRBV27 and TRBJ2-1; TCRdb selects TRBD2, and the lack of DNA leaves this call unchecked. CDR3 length equals 14 residues. Germline V CDR1 and CDR2: MNHEY, SMNVEV (reference sequence). The CDR3 sequence: CASSLLAGEAEQFF.

The chain combines TRBV27 with TRBJ2-7. This CDR3 contains 15 residues. Germline values: CDR1 MNHEY, CDR2 SMNVEV (reference sequence). CDR3 sequence: CASSWEPTGPNEQYF.

The rearrangement links TRBV6-5 to TRBJ2-5; the D call from TCRdb, TRBD2, cannot be confirmed without DNA. CDR1 and CDR2 from the germline V gene are MNHEY and SVGAGI. CDR3 length equals 16 residues. The CDR3 sequence: CASSYGLAGVGETQYF.

The chain is built from TRBV9 and TRBJ1-2; the TCRdb call, TRBD1, lacks DNA for checking. Germline CDR1 is SGDLS and CDR2 is YYNGEE. There are 16 residues in the CDR3. Here the CDR3 reads CASSVQKDRGLDGYTF.

The chain is built from TRBV4-2 and TRBJ2-7; TCRdb's assignment of TRBD2 cannot be checked, as there is no DNA. Germline assignment: CDR1 LGHNA and CDR2 YNFKEQ. The CDR3 length is 13 residues. CDR3 loop: CASTAGETYEQYF.

This sequence joins TRBV29-1 and TRBJ1-1; TCRdb's D call, TRBD1, is unchecked because there is no DNA. This CDR3 has 15 residues. From germline, CDR1 is SQVTM and CDR2 ANQGSEA. The chain's CDR3 is CSVDGGQGINTEAFF.

The chain combines TRBV9 with TRBJ2-5; without DNA, the TCRdb call of TRBD2 cannot be checked. This CDR3 contains 15 residues. The germline V gene encodes CDR1 SGDLS and CDR2 YYNGEE. The CDR3 region is CASSNPTSGEETQYF.

The rearrangement uses TRBV27 and TRBJ2-3; TCRdb's D call, TRBD1, is unchecked because there is no DNA. CDR1 is MNHEY, CDR2 SMNVEV, per germline (reference sequence). The CDR3 has 15 amino acids. The chain's CDR3 is CASLPLARGPDTQYF.

This chain links TRBV28 with TRBJ2-3; checking the TCRdb D call of TRBD2 is not possible without DNA. This CDR3 has 16 amino acids. CDR1 and CDR2 (germline): MDHEN, SYDVKM. CDR3 region: CASSLPEGSDTDTQYF. The full variable domain, completed using reference TRBV28 and TRBJ2-3, is DVKVTQSSRYLVKRTGEKVFLECVQDMDHENMFWYRQDPGLGLRLIYFSYDVKMKEKGDIPEGYSVSREKKERFSLILESASTNQTSMYLCASSLPEGSDTDTQYFGPGTRLTVL.

The rearrangement joins TRBV6-1 to TRBJ2-7. CDR1 and CDR2 (germline): MNHNS, SASEGT. This CDR3 is built from 14 residues. CDR3 region: CASKDVGASYEQYF.

The rearrangement uses TRBV6-1 and TRBJ2-3. The CDR3 consists of 14 residues. CDR1 is MNHNS and CDR2 is SASEGT in the germline V gene. The CDR3 loop reads CASSEAKGPDTQYF.

The chain carries TRBV4-1 and TRBJ2-7; without DNA, the TCRdb call of TRBD1 cannot be checked. This CDR3 is built from 14 residues. Germline V CDR1 and CDR2: MGHRA, YSYEKL. CDR3 sequence reads: CASSPRGVMGEQYF.

The gene calls are TRBV25-1 and TRBJ1-2; TCRdb gives TRBD1 as the D gene, but with no DNA this cannot be confirmed. The CDR3 is 14 amino acids. Germline V gives CDR1 MGHDK, CDR2 SYGVNS. CDR3: CASSDPDRMYGYTF.

This sequence joins TRBV7-6 and TRBJ2-5. This CDR3 is built from 14 residues. Germline V gives CDR1 SGHVS, CDR2 FNYEAQ. The CDR3 loop is CASSYLQTQETQYF.